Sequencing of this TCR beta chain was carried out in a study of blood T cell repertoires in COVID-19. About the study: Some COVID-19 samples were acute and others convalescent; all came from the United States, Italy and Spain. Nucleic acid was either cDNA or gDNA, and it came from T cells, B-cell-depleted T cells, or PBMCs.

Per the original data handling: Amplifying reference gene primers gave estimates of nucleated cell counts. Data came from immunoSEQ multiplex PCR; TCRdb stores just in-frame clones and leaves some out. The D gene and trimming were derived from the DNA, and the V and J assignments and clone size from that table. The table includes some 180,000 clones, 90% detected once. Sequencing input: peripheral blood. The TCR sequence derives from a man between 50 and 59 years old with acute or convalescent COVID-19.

The CDR3 DNA is TGTGCCAGCGGACAGTCCCCCACAGATACGCAGTATTTT. Translated, it gives CASGQSPTDTQYF. V is TRBV19 and J is TRBJ2-3, with a possible D match to TRBD1 (6 bases). Germline lookup yields CDR1 LNHDA and CDR2 SQIVND (reference sequence). Trimming pared 9 bases from V and 2 bases from J, leaving 12 bases between. This CDR3 contains 13 residues.